This TCR beta chain was recovered during a study of blood T cell repertoires in COVID-19. Clones were sequenced by immunoSEQ multiplex PCR, and TCRdb holds only the in-frame ones, with some missing. The sample lists about 62,000 clones, around 90% seen once, with roughly 1% in the top ten. Sample: peripheral blood. The TCR comes from a man aged 70-80 years with acute or convalescent COVID-19.

The CDR3 reads CASSPETTHPLFSGNTIYF. The CDR3 DNA is TGTGCCAGCTCACCAGAAACGACTCATCCTTTATTCTCTGGAAACACCATATATTTT. This rearrangement joins TRBV18 to TRBJ1-3, with unresolved D. This CDR3 has 19 residues. V dropped 2 bases and J dropped 0 bases, with 20 bases sitting between them. Germline values: CDR1 KGHSH, CDR2 LQKENI.